The following is a TCR beta chain sequence with its context. Its antigen remains unknown. These data come from a study of lymphopenia after photon versus proton radiotherapy. General observations from the study: A bigger post-nadir fall in TCR diversity correlated inversely with survival time in deceased patients.

Some clones are missing from TCRdb's copy, which holds only in-frame ones; the method was immunoSEQ multiplex PCR. The sample includes about 16,000 clones, 88% of them seen just once. With 9 bases clipped from V and 6 bases from J, the junction kept 10 bases outside the gene matches. The CDR3 has 13 amino acids. The germline V gene has CDR1 LNHDA and CDR2 SQIVND (reference sequence). The receptor comes from a woman in her sixties with cholangiocarcinoma. Some clones in this sample may be carry-over from other donors' samples. The starting material was peripheral blood, obtained from a patient treated with proton-based radiotherapy. The genes are TRBV19 and TRBJ1-2, with 7 bases aligning to TRBD1. CDR3 sequence (DNA): TGTGCCAGCCAGGCTGGACAGGAGAATGGCTACACCTTC. Protein sequence: CASQAGQENGYTF.